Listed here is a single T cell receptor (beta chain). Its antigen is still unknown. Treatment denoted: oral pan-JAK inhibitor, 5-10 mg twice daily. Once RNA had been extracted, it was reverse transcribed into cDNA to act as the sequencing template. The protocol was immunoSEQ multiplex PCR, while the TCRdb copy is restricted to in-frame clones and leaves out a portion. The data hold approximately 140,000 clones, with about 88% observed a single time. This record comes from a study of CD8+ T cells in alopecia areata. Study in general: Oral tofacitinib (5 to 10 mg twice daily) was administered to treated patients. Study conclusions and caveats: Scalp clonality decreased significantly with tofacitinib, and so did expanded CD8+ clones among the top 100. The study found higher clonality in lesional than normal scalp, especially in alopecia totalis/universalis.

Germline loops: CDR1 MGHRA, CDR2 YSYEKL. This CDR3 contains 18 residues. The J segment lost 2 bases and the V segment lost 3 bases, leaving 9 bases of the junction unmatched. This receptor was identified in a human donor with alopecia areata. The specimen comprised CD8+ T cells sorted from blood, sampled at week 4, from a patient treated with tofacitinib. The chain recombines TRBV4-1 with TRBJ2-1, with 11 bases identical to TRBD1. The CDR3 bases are TGCGCCAGCAGCCACCGAAGGGGGACAGGGGGTCCCTACAATGAGCAGTTCTTC. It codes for CASSHRRGTGGPYNEQFF.